This T cell receptor (beta chain) was captured by sequencing in a study of T cell clonotyping in hematopoietic cell transplantation (dated by TCRdb to the early 2020s). Regarding the study in general: A total of 120 to 150 blood samples were collected in the study from roughly 33 consecutive transplant recipients and their related donors. Recruitment of patients ran from 2015 to early 2017, and follow-up continued until late 2020 or until death. The paper as a whole reports these results and caveats: Broader posttransplant TCR repertoire diversity was predicted by donor and pretransplant recipient Inverse Simpson Index values. The sample size was limited and the cells went unsorted, which meant the CD4 and CD8 repertoire contributions could not be told apart. Recipient TCR diversity fell after transplant, with pathologically expanded clonotypes rising progressively from day 30 to day 180. Just a small fraction of recipient repertoires overlapped with donor repertoires, and more than 97% appeared de novo at the given depth.

Turning to this clone: The specificity of this receptor is unknown. No much larger clonotype is one base removed from it; base qualities were not supplied.

V sheds 5 bases and J sheds 6 bases, leaving 14 bases between their ends. CDR1 SGHTA and CDR2 FQGTGA are derived from the germline V gene. The CDR3 holds 13 amino acids from the cysteine to the phenylalanine. The read is trimmed to its CDR3 DNA, 39 bases read in frame from base 1. With the immunoSEQ assay, which is a bias-controlled multiplex PCR relying on V- and J-specific primers, TCR beta CDR3 regions were amplified from genomic DNA. In a second PCR step, a proprietary barcode and Illumina adapter sequences were attached to the CDR3 amplicons. CDR3 libraries were sequenced on an Illumina MiSeq instrument. The paper's processing steps were these. Export and quality control were handled in immunoSEQ Analyzer 3.0, while downstream analyses relied on R Bioconductor and Immunarch. Repertoire metrics were calculated using only productive rearrangements within the normalized downsampled data set. In the normalized cohort, clonotypes with more than 5 templates were defined as pathologically expanded. The Inverse Simpson Index served as the measure of repertoire diversity. CMV-specificity analyses were carried out on the non-normalized data set to capture all clonotypes. The source is immuneACCESS, and TCRdb retained only in-frame sequences with V and J called. Part of the clones is not carried over; for the studies checked, unresolved V genes explain less than half of this, and the remainder is unexplained. V, J and clone size derive from that table, while D and trimming were established from the DNA sequence. The sample has some 1,600 clones on record, 84% of them singletons. The top ten clones comprise 5.1% of the sample.

Interpreted using the paper, the time point label stands for: 30 days after allo-HCT. Blood samples were obtained from recipients approximately 28 days before transplant and at days 30, 100 and 180 after transplant. Using Nuclei Lysis Solution, genomic DNA was extracted from unfractionated peripheral blood mononuclear cells that were either fresh or cryopreserved. The receptor chain draws on TRBV7-3 and TRBJ2-7; the D gene is perhaps TRBD2, from 6 matching bases. This sequence was found in a male patient aged 25 to 39 who had an allogeneic stem cell transplant, so T cells may come from the graft donor. Some clones in this sample may be carry-over from other donors' samples. The sequencing used PBMCs, collected 30 days after allogeneic stem cell transplant. The CDR3 sequence is CASSPLAEGEQYF. The nucleotide sequence reads TGTGCCAGCAGCCCCCTCGCGGAGGGCGAGCAGTACTTC.